This paragraph reports one T cell receptor (beta chain). It lacks a known antigen. Per-nucleotide qualities are absent, and no much larger clonotype sits a single base away. This specimen's time point label, per the study, means: baseline before first vaccination. The vaccinee samples were drawn from two UK trials, COV001 and COV002, one of which was a single-blind randomized controlled phase 2/3 trial testing AZD1222 (ChAdOx1 nCoV-19) in healthy adults. Trial participant PBMC samples were collected at day 0 and day 28 after the second dose for TCRbeta chain sequencing. The data stem from a study of T cell responses to AZD1222 COVID-19 vaccine (dated by TCRdb to about 2021). At the level of the whole study: Because spike-specific TCR depth and breadth did not differ between the two schedules, AZD1222 recipients who got a second dose at roughly 4 weeks were pooled with those who got a second dose at roughly 12 weeks. TCR sequencing was performed for over 230 trial participants, of whom some 200 were given two doses of AZD1222 and around 25 were given two doses of MenACWY control vaccine. Trial participants were enrolled by age into subgroups of 18-55, 56-69 and 70-plus years, and around 150, 28 and 57 TCR-sequenced participants, respectively, were included in these subgroups.

The CDR3 regions of human TCRbeta chains were subjected to immunosequencing. As for the original processing: TCRs in the repertoires were compared against a reference library of SARS-CoV-2-specific TCRs that had been generated with the MIRA antigen-specificity platform. Breadth meant the fraction of unique TCRs that were SARS-CoV-2-associated, whereas depth meant the fraction of total T cells that were SARS-CoV-2-associated. Using the MIRA data, each spike-specific TCR was assigned both to the spike region to which the TCR was reactive and to a CD4 or CD8 class. Log10-transformed breadth and depth values were compared by one-way ANOVA with Sidak's multiple comparisons tests. TCRdb re-hosts the immuneACCESS table, in-frame sequences only. Its copies lack some clones; in the studies checked, an unresolved V gene accounts for under half of them, and the cause for the rest is not known. That table supplies the V and J calls and clone size; D and trimming were determined from the DNA. This sample is represented by approximately 120,000 clones; over 75% of them were singletons. The top ten constitute around 5.6% of the sample.

CDR1 and CDR2 were assigned from the germline V gene (reference sequence) as GTSNPN and SVGIG. Its CDR3 holds 15 amino acids, cysteine through phenylalanine. CDR3 DNA only is kept here, 45 bases in frame from base 1. V is pruned by 5 bases and J by 0 bases, leaving 3 bases of the junction without a gene match. Broader findings and caveats from the paper: The whole spike protein was spanned by vaccine-associated CD4 TCRs, and dominant responses were seen in regions 160-218 and 743-854. Conclusions about previously exposed vaccinees were limited because only six or seven AZD1222 recipients were SARS-CoV-2 seropositive at baseline. The 56-69-year group was small, and its depth increase did not reach significance, likely because of low power. Participants were mostly white British, with more females than males. The authors suggested clonal diversity may have been underestimated. After two AZD1222 doses, both the breadth and the depth of spike-specific TCRs were significantly higher than at day 0 and than in MenACWY recipients. Reportedly, almost half of the unique spike-specific TCRs recognized epitopes lying outside the regions that are mutated in the B.1.351 and B.1.1.7 variants. Because no samples from the day 14 peak response were available, repertoires could be characterized only after the peak T cell response.

This receptor was obtained from an adult in good health. The chain joins TRBV30 to TRBJ2-3, and TRBD2 matches 12 of the central bases. Sequenced here: peripheral blood, sampled on day 0 of AZD1222 vaccination. The CDR3: CAWGLAGSSTDTQYF. In nucleotide form, the sequence is TGTGCCTGGGGACTAGCGGGAAGTAGCACAGATACGCAGTATTTT.